This T cell receptor beta chain was retrieved from a study of cytomegalovirus exposure and HLA in healthy donors. Deletions cut 2 bases from V and 1 base from J, with 7 bases between. The CDR3 loop spans 14 amino acids. Germline lookup yields CDR1 KGHSH and CDR2 LQKENI. Primers included in the PCR were 60 Vbeta and 13 Jbeta primers. Clones were read by immunoSEQ multiplex PCR, and TCRdb kept only the in-frame ones, dropping some. Of over 100,000 clones listed, 76% are singletons. The sequence was obtained from a woman in her forties or fifties in good health and CMV-seropositive. Sequences were obtained from PBMCs. The rearrangement links TRBV18 to TRBJ2-3; TRBD1 is a possible D gene (5 bases). The DNA of the CDR3 is TGTGCCAGCTCACCAGTGGGGCGCACAGATACGCAGTATTTT. Residues: CASSPVGRTDTQYF. The variable domain in full, completed from reference TRBV18 and TRBJ2-3, reads NAGVMQNPRHLVRRRGQEARLRCSPMKGHSHVYWYRQLPEEGLKFMVYLQKENIIDESGMPKERFSAEFPKEGPSILRIQQVVRGDSAAYFCASSPVGRTDTQYFGPGTRLTVL.